This TCR beta chain is drawn from a study of blood T cell repertoires in COVID-19. Across the study: Sites in the United States, Italy and Spain provided acute and convalescent COVID-19 samples. The cDNA or gDNA used as material had been derived from T cells, B-cell-depleted T cells, or PBMCs.

Sequenced by immunoSEQ multiplex PCR; TCRdb stores in-frame clones only, minus some. The table includes some 110,000 clones, approximately 87% detected once. In this sample, this clone turned up once. Per the germline V gene, CDR1 is SGHVS and CDR2 is FNYEAQ. Trimming cost V 2 bases and J 1 base, with 9 bases left between them. This CDR3 is 14 amino acids long. The clonotype comes from a man between 65 and 85 years old who had recovered from COVID-19. The sample taken for sequencing was peripheral blood. The V and J genes are TRBV7-6 and TRBJ2-7; D uncertain. In DNA form, the CDR3 reads TGTGCCAGCAGCTTATATCCCAGGTCCTACGAGCAGTACTTC. It is translated as CASSLYPRSYEQYF.